These T cell receptor beta chains were read from a single sample in a study of blood T cell repertoires in COVID-19. Assay: immunoSEQ multiplex PCR; the TCRdb copy retains only in-frame clones and omits some. Here the sample spans roughly 14,000 clones, less than 90% being singletons. Sample: peripheral blood. The receptors shown here come from a human donor in a cohort sampled during active COVID-19. Both conserved end residues are part of each CDR3. The D gene is left open where the match is weak. Some rows have no size entry. The others give once, few or many, or a class for an expanded clone.

once	TRBD1	TRBV28	TRBJ1-2	CASSSIQTGGRSYGYTF
.	TRBD1	TRBV7-9	TRBJ2-5	CASSSPTGGIETQYF
.	.	TRBV11-3	TRBJ2-2	CASRDRNTGELFF
medium-sized	.	TRBV28	TRBJ1-2	CASTDLQSGTTDGYTF
once	.	TRBV7-8	TRBJ2-3	CASSLEGARADTQYF
.	.	TRBV7-9	TRBJ2-7	CASSLDTSEQYF
few	TRBD1	TRBV12-5	TRBJ2-3	CASGLGQGADTQYF
once	TRBD2	TRBV27	TRBJ2-7	CASRLAGETSYEQYF
.	TRBD2	TRBV7-3	TRBJ2-3	CASKGGGTDTQYF
.	TRBD1	TRBV6-2/TRBV6-3	TRBJ2-7	CASSDATGDSYEQYF
.	.	TRBV11-2	TRBJ2-7	CASSSDSYEQYF
.	TRBD1	TRBV7-9	TRBJ1-4	CASSAQTGGRANEKLFF
.	.	TRBV7-9	TRBJ2-7	CASSSAVSYEQYF
.	TRBD1	TRBV6-5	TRBJ1-6	CASSKGQGGNSPLHF
.	.	TRBV5-1	TRBJ2-2	CASSIRTYNTGELFF
.	.	TRBV28	TRBJ1-2	CASNPSLGNYGYTF
.	TRBD2	TRBV7-9	TRBJ2-3	CASSQTSGRRDTQYF
.	.	TRBV6-2/TRBV6-3	TRBJ1-2	CASSYRGAIYGYTF
once	TRBD1	TRBV4-3	TRBJ2-3	CASSLRQGNTDTQYF
few	TRBD2	TRBV6-2/TRBV6-3	TRBJ2-7	CASSKPGGPFKEQYF
once	TRBD2	TRBV6-2/TRBV6-3	TRBJ2-1	CASSKLAFNEQFF
.	.	TRBV30	TRBJ2-7	CAWSGYDTGNSYYEQYF
.	.	TRBV19	TRBJ1-1	CASSITGITEAFF
.	.	TRBV7-2	TRBJ1-1	CASSLMSTDTEAFF
.	TRBD2	TRBV20-1	TRBJ2-1	CSARWGGEQFF
.	.	TRBV6-5	TRBJ1-1	CASLQFINTEAFF
few	.	TRBV13	TRBJ2-7	CASSFWGSRGGSSYEQYF
.	.	TRBV30	TRBJ2-7	CAWSVPLGALSYEQYF
.	TRBD1	TRBV5-8	TRBJ1-4	CASKGQGFNEKLFF
.	.	TRBV20-1	TRBJ1-1	CSASSGHEAFF
.	.	TRBV7-6	TRBJ1-6	CASSLGAGEHSPLHF
once	.	TRBV11-2	TRBJ2-7	CASSLRRTAPEQYF
few	.	TRBV27	TRBJ1-6	CASSSKKLNSPLHF
.	TRBD1	TRBV5-8	TRBJ2-5	CASSPRSGQTYF
.	.	TRBV19	TRBJ1-1	CASSPNRVLNTEAFF
.	TRBD1	TRBV10-3	TRBJ1-5	CAITDRRDQPQHF
.	.	TRBV7-3	TRBJ2-5	CASSLTKDSQETQYF
.	.	TRBV5-4	TRBJ1-1	CASSPGTSPEAFF
.	.	TRBV28	TRBJ2-7	CASSGRYEQYF
.	TRBD2	TRBV19	TRBJ2-3	CASSTGLAGDTDTQYF
.	.	TRBV7-2	TRBJ1-2	CASSLTLQGTYDGYTF
.	TRBD1	TRBV28	TRBJ1-1	CASRSGTGGEAFF
.	TRBD1	TRBV18	TRBJ1-6	CASSPGQGNSPLHF